The 17 T cell receptor beta chains below all came from one sample that was sequenced in a study of control samples from healthy donors and cancer patients. The assay was immunoSEQ multiplex PCR, and TCRdb's table has in-frame clones only and misses some. The sample contains about 220,000 clones, 85% to 95% of which appear only once. Sequenced material: blood. All receptors come from a man in his fifties or sixties in good health.

The V call is TRBV4-3, the J call TRBJ2-7; tentatively, D is TRBD2 (5 bases). Trimming removed 0 bases at V and 9 bases at J, with 30 bases between. The CDR3 sequence is 19 residues long. Looked up from germline, CDR1 is LGHNA and CDR2 is YSLEER. CDR3 protein: CASSQDLLGQREGRRRQYF. For the CDR3, the DNA is TGCGCCAGCAGCCAAGACCTCTTAGGGCAGCGAGAAGGCCGGAGGAGGCAGTACTTC.

The chain recombines TRBV5-6 with TRBJ1-1; TRBD1 agrees at 9 bases. Germline lookup yields CDR1 SGHDT and CDR2 YYEEEE. The ends lost 3 bases at V and 6 bases at J; junction bases unmatched: 12. The CDR3 is 16 residues long. CDR3 sequence reads: CASSSLQGARRAEAFF. CDR3 sequence (DNA): TGTGCCAGCAGCTCGTTACAGGGGGCTAGGAGGGCTGAAGCTTTCTTT.

In DNA, the CDR3 is TGCGCCAGCAGTACCCAACCAGGGGATAATGAGCAGTTCTTC. It specifies CASSTQPGDNEQFF. The rearrangement links TRBV5-1 to TRBJ2-1; possible D gene TRBD1, 6 bases. The CDR3 is 14 amino acids. Per germline, CDR1 SGHRS and CDR2 YFSETQ. V was cut by 5 bases and J by 7 bases, with 16 bases left in between.

J is TRBJ2-5 and V is TRBV28; 9 bases line up with TRBD1. Germline CDR1 MDHEN, CDR2 SYDVKM. V lost 5 bases and J lost 3; bases outside the gene matches: 13. The CDR3 extends over 17 amino acids. The CDR3 loop is CASSPSPGQGMEETQYF. The CDR3 coding sequence is TGTGCCAGCAGTCCTTCTCCGGGACAGGGAATGGAAGAGACCCAGTACTTC.

This clone was observed a handful of times. The chain employs TRBV9 and TRBJ2-1; 9 bases match TRBD2. Germline CDR1 is SGDLS and CDR2 is YYNGEE. V was clipped by 4 bases and J by 9 bases; unmatched bases: 8. The CDR3 covers 14 residues. CDR3 DNA sequence: TGTGCCAGCAGCCCTAGCGGGACGGGTATTGAGCAGTTCTTC. It specifies CASSPSGTGIEQFF.

As DNA, the CDR3 is TGTGCCAGCAGTAAGGACAGCAATTCAGATACGCAGTATTTT. Its translation is CASSKDSNSDTQYF. This chain uses TRBV2 with TRBJ2-3; perhaps TRBD1 as D (6 bases). The CDR3 totals 14 residues. V lost 5 bases to trimming and J lost 4 bases, with 13 bases between them. CDR1 and CDR2 (germline): SNHLY, FYNNEI.

The chain recombines TRBV5-6 with TRBJ2-7; possible D gene TRBD1, 5 bases. The CDR3 covers 16 residues. Germline V gene sequence: CDR1 SGHDT, CDR2 YYEEEE. V dropped 2 bases and J dropped 1 base, with 16 bases sitting between them. The CDR3 loop is CASSFGPREPSYEQYV. Here the CDR3 DNA reads TGTGCCAGCAGCTTTGGCCCCAGGGAACCATCCTACGAGCAGTACGTC.

This chain connects TRBV7-2 to TRBJ2-7; tentatively, D is TRBD2 (7 bases). Germline values: CDR1 SGHTA, CDR2 FQGNSA. This CDR3 is 15 amino acids long. Trimming shortened V by 5 bases and J by 3 bases, and 17 bases separated the two germline ends. The CDR3 sequence is CASSPPRGGDYEQYF. CDR3 DNA sequence: TGTGCCAGCAGCCCCCCAAGGGGGGGAGACTACGAGCAGTACTTC.

The chain uses TRBV7-2 and TRBJ2-3; the D gene is possibly TRBD2 (6 bases). Trimming pared 7 bases from V and 9 bases from J, leaving 20 bases between. Germline CDR1 reads SGHTA; CDR2 reads FQGNSA. This CDR3 has 14 residues. DNA for the CDR3: TGTGCCAGCACACCATCCGGGGCCCGGGGGACGCAGTATTTT. Encoded protein: CASTPSGARGTQYF. Variable domain in full (rest from reference TRBV7-2 and TRBJ2-3): GAGVSQSPSNKVTEKGKDVELRCDPISGHTALYWYRQSLGQGLEFLIYFQGNSAPDKSGLPSDRFSAERTGGSVSTLTIQRTQQEDSAVYLCASTPSGARGTQYFGPGTRLTVL.

This clone was recorded once. The chain links TRBV19 to TRBJ2-1; 9 bases agree with TRBD2. The CDR3 is made up of 15 amino acids. CDR1 and CDR2 from the germline V gene are LNHDA and SQIVND (reference sequence). With V trimmed by 3 bases and J by 6 bases, 6 bases remained unmatched. CDR3 loop: CASSIPGLAFNEQFF. DNA for the CDR3: TGTGCCAGTAGTATCCCGGGACTAGCTTTCAATGAGCAGTTCTTC.

The chain is built from TRBV10-3 and TRBJ2-1; TRBD1 agrees at 7 bases. J was trimmed by 12 bases and V by 0 bases; bases with no gene match: 8. The germline V gene encodes CDR1 ENHRY and CDR2 SYGVKD. The CDR3 loop spans 14 amino acids. CDR3 DNA: TGTGCCATCAGTGAGTCTGGGACAGCACCAGGGCAGTTCTTC. Encoded protein: CAISESGTAPGQFF.

This chain joins TRBV4-1 and TRBJ2-6, with 8 bases matching TRBD1. The V and J ends lost 3 bases and 2 bases, in that order; junction bases with no gene match: 12. The CDR3 loop spans 19 amino acids. Germline values: CDR1 MGHRA, CDR2 YSYEKL. The CDR3 bases are TGCGCCAGCAGCCAGATGGGACAGGCGCTTTCCGCTGGGGCCAACGTCCTGACTTTC. It yields the protein CASSQMGQALSAGANVLTF.

The J gene is TRBJ1-6, the V gene TRBV6-5; D not resolved. This CDR3 has 14 amino acids. Trimming shortened V by 5 bases and J by 0 bases, and 5 bases separated the two germline ends. Germline CDR1 is MNHEY and CDR2 is SVGAGI. The CDR3 nucleotides are TGTGCCAGCAGTCCTAACTCCTATAATTCACCCCTCCACTTT. As protein: CASSPNSYNSPLHF.

This chain uses TRBV7-9 with TRBJ1-5; a weak D match, TRBD1 (5 bases). Germline V gene sequence: CDR1 SEHNR, CDR2 FQNEAQ (reference sequence). The CDR3 has 16 amino acids. V was shortened by 5 bases and J by 2 bases, with 16 bases between the two germline ends. This chain's CDR3 is CASSREGGVGNQPQHF. The CDR3 nucleotides read TGTGCCAGCAGCCGGGAGGGAGGGGTTGGCAATCAGCCCCAGCATTTT.

This chain uses TRBV19 with TRBJ2-7; 10 bases are shared with TRBD2. Per the germline V gene, CDR1 is LNHDA and CDR2 is SQIVND (reference sequence). Unmatched junction bases numbered 6, after V lost 7 bases and J lost 3 bases. The CDR3 spans 14 residues. The CDR3 nucleotides read TGTGCCAGTAAATTAGCGGGGGGTTTCTACGAGCAGTACTTC. This sequence encodes CASKLAGGFYEQYF.

The chain recombines TRBV5-1 with TRBJ1-5, with unresolved D. The CDR3 covers 13 residues. Germline lookup yields CDR1 SGHRS and CDR2 YFSETQ. V gave up 4 bases and J gave up 5 bases, with 10 bases separating them. CDR3 loop: CASSIFSDQPQHF. The CDR3 bases are TGCGCCAGCAGCATCTTTAGTGATCAGCCCCAGCATTTT.

V is TRBV5-1 and J is TRBJ1-1; no firm D call. The CDR3 runs to 16 residues. V was clipped by 2 bases and J by 1 base, with 15 bases between them. Looked up from germline, CDR1 is SGHRS and CDR2 is YFSETQ. CDR3 loop: CASSFNNGIANTEAFF. For the CDR3, the DNA is TGCGCCAGCAGCTTTAACAACGGAATAGCGAACACTGAAGCTTTCTTT.